The clone carrying this T cell receptor (beta chain) was observed once. This entry is derived from a study of shared clonotypes between healthy human individuals. CDR1 SGHTS and CDR2 YDEGEE come from the germline V gene. V lost 0 bases and J lost 3, with 10 bases in between. The CDR3 contains 15 residues. Only in-frame clones appear in the TCRdb table, and some are missing; sequencing was by immunoSEQ multiplex PCR. The repertoire holds some 1.4 million clones, with roughly 96% as singletons. The material sequenced was naive CD4+ T cells sorted from blood. Subset given: CD45RA+ positively selected. The TCR sequence derives from a young man in good health. The chain joins TRBV5-8 to TRBJ1-5; D gene ambiguous. The CDR3 nucleotides read TGTGCCAGCAGCTTGGCGGAGGACTACAATCAGCCCCAGCATTTT. It is translated as CASSLAEDYNQPQHF.